Below, 6 T cell receptor beta chains from the same sample are listed, as sequenced in a study of CD8+ T cells in alopecia areata (dated by TCRdb to 2016 to 2019). Interpreted using the paper, the time point label stands for: approximately 4 weeks on oral tofacitinib. Sample treatment or condition, as interpreted from the label and publication: oral pan-JAK inhibitor, 5-10 mg twice daily. The library was produced with the immunoSEQ multiplex PCR assay. RNA was extracted from all samples and reverse transcribed into cDNA as template for TCR sequencing. TCRdb stores this immuneACCESS table with in-frame sequences only. Part of the clones is absent; in the studies checked, under half of the shortfall reflects unresolved V genes, and no reason is known for the rest. The sample table records 110,000 or so clones; approximately 52% of these occur just once. The ten top clones hold almost 30% of the sample.

This sample comprised CD8+ T cells sorted from blood, obtained at week 4, from a patient treated with tofacitinib. Receptors originate from a human donor with alopecia areata.

The rearrangement joins TRBV5-6 to TRBJ2-1; no definite D call. This CDR3 has 14 amino acids. Looked up from germline, CDR1 is SGHDT and CDR2 is YYEEEE. V was cut by 1 base and J by 5 bases, with 10 bases left in between. CDR3 DNA: TGTGCCAGCAGCTTGACCCTGGAGAACAATGAGCAGTTCTTC. It is translated as CASSLTLENNEQFF.

This clone was counted a single time. V usage is TRBV29-1 and J usage is TRBJ1-1, with 9 nucleotides matching TRBD1. V shed 7 bases, J shed 0 bases, and the junction held 6 bases outside the gene matches. From germline, CDR1 is SQVTM and CDR2 ANQGSEA. This CDR3 spans 14 amino acids. The CDR3 loop reads CSAAGTGLNTEAFF. The CDR3, as DNA: TGCAGCGCCGCCGGGACAGGGTTGAACACTGAAGCTTTCTTT.

The chain links TRBV29-1 to TRBJ1-1, with D possibly TRBD1 on 5 matching bases. Germline loops: CDR1 SQVTM, CDR2 ANQGSEA. The CDR3 contains 11 residues. V lost 0 bases and J 6 bases, leaving 5 bases between the germline ends. In DNA, the CDR3 is TGCAGCGTTGAAGAGGGGCCTGAAGCTTTCTTT. Translated, it gives CSVEEGPEAFF.

The CDR3 is CASSPILPGGYTF. Written as DNA, the CDR3 is TGCGCCAGCAGCCCCATCCTCCCGGGAGGCTACACCTTC. The chain carries TRBV4-1 and TRBJ1-2; D unclear. The CDR3 is 13 residues long. V was clipped by 4 bases and J by 8 bases, with 14 bases between them. From germline, CDR1 is MGHRA and CDR2 YSYEKL.

The CDR3 DNA is TGTGCCAGCAGTTTGACGTCAGGAGGACAGCCCCAGCATTTT. This codes for CASSLTSGGQPQHF. The chain joins TRBV27 to TRBJ1-5, with D uncertain. Deletions cut 3 bases from V and 7 bases from J, with 13 bases between. Per the germline V gene, CDR1 is MNHEY and CDR2 is SMNVEV (reference sequence). This CDR3 is 14 amino acids long.

The V gene is TRBV27, the J gene TRBJ2-2; D uncertain. The CDR3 has 14 residues. V was shortened by 5 bases and J by 4 bases, with 11 bases between the two germline ends. CDR1 and CDR2 from the germline V gene are MNHEY and SMNVEV (reference sequence). The CDR3 sequence: CASSAGLSTGELFF. DNA of the CDR3: TGTGCCAGCAGTGCAGGTCTTTCCACCGGGGAGCTGTTTTTT.